The subject of this entry is one T cell receptor beta chain. The source of the sample is a study of blood T cells in healthy people across ages. Together with a sample-barcoded 5' primer, a J-beta primer mix was included in a second PCR lasting roughly 6 to 12 cycles. MiXCR, applied by TCRdb to the 5' RACE reads, yields one record per CDR3 protein. This table holds 1.8 million or so distinct CDR3 sequences, about two fifths found once. Per sample, a minimum of 6 million PBMCs were isolated. The TCR comes from a human donor in good health. The material sequenced was blood.

CDR3: CATRRDFNEKLFF. In DNA form, the CDR3 reads TGTGCCACCCGGAGGGACTTTAATGAAAAACTGTTTTTT. This rearrangement joins TRBV6-2 or TRBV6-3 to TRBJ1-4; D is perhaps TRBD1 (5 bases). This CDR3 is 13 amino acids long. CDR1 and CDR2 (germline): MNHEY, SVGEGT. V lost 10 bases and J lost 4, with 13 bases in between.